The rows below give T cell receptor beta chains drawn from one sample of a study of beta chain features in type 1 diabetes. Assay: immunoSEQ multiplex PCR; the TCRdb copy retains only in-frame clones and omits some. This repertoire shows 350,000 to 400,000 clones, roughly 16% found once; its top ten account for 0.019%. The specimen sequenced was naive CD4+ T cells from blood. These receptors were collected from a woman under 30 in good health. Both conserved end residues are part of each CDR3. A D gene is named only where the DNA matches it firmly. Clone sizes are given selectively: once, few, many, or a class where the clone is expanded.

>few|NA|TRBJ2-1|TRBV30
CAWSRYNEQFF
TGTGCCTGGAGCAGGTACAATGAGCAGTTCTTC
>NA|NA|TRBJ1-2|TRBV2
CASRGGRVYGYTF
TGTGCCAGCAGGGGAGGGAGAGTCTATGGCTACACCTTC
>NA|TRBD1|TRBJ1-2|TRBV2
CASSRGTGGGGYTF
TGTGCCAGCAGTCGAGGGACAGGGGGCGGTGGCTACACCTTC
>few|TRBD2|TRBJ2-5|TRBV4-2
CASSQVLAGGPDRTQYF
TGTGCCAGCAGCCAAGTGCTAGCGGGGGGCCCGGATAGGACCCAGTACTTC
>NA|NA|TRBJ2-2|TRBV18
CASSPSGNTGELFF
TGTGCCAGCTCACCTAGCGGCAACACCGGGGAGCTGTTTTTT
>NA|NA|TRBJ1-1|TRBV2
CASRKGGNTEAFF
TGTGCCAGCAGAAAAGGGGGGAACACTGAAGCTTTCTTT
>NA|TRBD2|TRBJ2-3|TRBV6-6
CASSTSGTNTDTQYF
TGTGCCAGCAGTACTAGCGGTACCAACACAGATACGCAGTATTTT
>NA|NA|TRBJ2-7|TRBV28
CASSLEAIYEQYF
TGTGCCAGCAGTTTAGAGGCCATTTACGAGCAGTACTTC
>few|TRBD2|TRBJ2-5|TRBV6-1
CASSPGLAGVETQYF
TGTGCCAGCAGCCCGGGACTAGCGGGAGTGGAGACCCAGTACTTC
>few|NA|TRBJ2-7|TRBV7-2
CASSFQPGTSYEQYF
TGTGCCAGCAGCTTCCAGCCCGGGACTTCATACGAGCAGTACTTC
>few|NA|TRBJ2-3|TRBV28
CASSFQQGSDTQYF
TGTGCCAGCAGTTTTCAGCAGGGTTCGGATACGCAGTATTTT
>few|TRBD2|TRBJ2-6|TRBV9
CASSPTVGLAGAGANVLTF
TGTGCCAGCAGCCCTACTGTGGGACTAGCGGGAGCTGGGGCCAACGTCCTGACTTTC
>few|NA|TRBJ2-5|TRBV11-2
CASSLDGPYQETQYF
TGTGCCAGCAGCTTAGATGGCCCCTACCAAGAGACCCAGTACTTC
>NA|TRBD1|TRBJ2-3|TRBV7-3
CASSSQPGQGSTQYF
TGTGCCAGCAGCTCCCAACCGGGACAGGGGTCTACGCAGTATTTT
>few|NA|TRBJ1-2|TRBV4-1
CASSQDPTGTYGYTF
TGCGCCAGCAGCCAAGACCCGACAGGCACCTATGGCTACACCTTC
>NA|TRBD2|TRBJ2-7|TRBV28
CASRPGGYEQYF
TGTGCCAGCAGGCCGGGGGGGTACGAGCAGTACTTC
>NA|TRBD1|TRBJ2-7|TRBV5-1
CASSLGTGTVSYEQYF
TGCGCCAGCAGCTTGGGGACCGGGACAGTTTCCTACGAGCAGTACTTC
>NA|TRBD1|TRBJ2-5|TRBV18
CASSLWDSQETQYF
TGTGCCAGCTCACTATGGGACAGCCAAGAGACCCAGTACTTC
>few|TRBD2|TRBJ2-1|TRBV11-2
CASSRLAGDRNEQFF
TGTGCCAGCAGCCGTCTAGCGGGAGATCGCAATGAGCAGTTCTTC
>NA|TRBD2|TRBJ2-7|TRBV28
CASSPSGRALYEQYF
TGTGCCAGCAGTCCGAGCGGGAGGGCCCTTTACGAGCAGTACTTC
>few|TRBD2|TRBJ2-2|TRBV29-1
CSVANRLAGGRPGELFF
TGCAGCGTGGCCAACCGACTAGCGGGAGGCCGACCCGGGGAGCTGTTTTTT
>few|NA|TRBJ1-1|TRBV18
CASSPPGVGTEAFF
TGTGCCAGCTCACCACCAGGGGTGGGCACTGAAGCTTTCTTT
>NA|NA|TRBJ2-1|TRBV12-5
CASGLGQTPSYNEQFF
TGTGCTAGTGGTTTGGGACAGACTCCTTCCTACAATGAGCAGTTCTTC
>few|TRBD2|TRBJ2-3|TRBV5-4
CASSLVAGSTDTQYF
TGTGCCAGCAGCTTGGTAGCGGGTAGCACAGATACGCAGTATTTT
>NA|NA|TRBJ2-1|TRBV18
CASSPRGVRYNEQFF
TGTGCCAGCTCACCACGCGGAGTAAGGTACAATGAGCAGTTCTTC
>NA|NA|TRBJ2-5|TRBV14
CASSLRQETQYF
TGTGCCAGCAGCCTCCGGCAAGAGACCCAGTACTTC
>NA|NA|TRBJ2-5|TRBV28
CASITRQGRETQYF
TGTGCCAGCATCACTCGTCAGGGGCGAGAGACCCAGTACTTC
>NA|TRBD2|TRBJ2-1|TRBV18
CASSPPSGGRHNEQFF
TGTGCCAGCTCACCACCTAGCGGGGGACGGCACAATGAGCAGTTCTTC
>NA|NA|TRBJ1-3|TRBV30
CAWSTGNTIYF
TGTGCCTGGAGCACTGGAAACACCATATATTTT
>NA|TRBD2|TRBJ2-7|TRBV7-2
CASIKAGDTHEQYF
TGTGCCAGCATCAAAGCGGGAGATACGCACGAGCAGTACTTC
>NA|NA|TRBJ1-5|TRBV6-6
CASSRTGSDQPQHF
TGTGCCAGCAGCCGTACAGGGTCCGATCAGCCCCAGCATTTT
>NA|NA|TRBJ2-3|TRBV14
CASSHRGADTQYF
TGTGCCAGCAGCCACAGGGGTGCAGATACGCAGTATTTT
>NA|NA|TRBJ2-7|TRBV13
CASSPPGNPYEQYF
TGTGCCAGCAGCCCTCCGGGGAACCCATACGAGCAGTACTTC
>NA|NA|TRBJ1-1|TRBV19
CASSSDRQTEAFF
TGTGCCAGTAGTAGTGACAGGCAGACTGAAGCTTTCTTT
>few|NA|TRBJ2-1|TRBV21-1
CASSPEGAHSGRYFEFF
TGTGCCAGCAGCCCCGAGGGGGCACATAGCGGGAGGTATTTCGAGTTCTTC
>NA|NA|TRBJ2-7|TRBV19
CDIGVAYEQYF
TGTGACATAGGGGTAGCCTACGAGCAGTACTTC
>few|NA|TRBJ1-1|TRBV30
CASPLEGNTEAFF
TGTGCCTCACCCCTGGAGGGTAACACTGAAGCTTTCTTT
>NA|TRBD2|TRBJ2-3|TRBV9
CASSVGLADTDTQYF
TGTGCCAGCAGCGTAGGGCTAGCGGATACAGATACGCAGTATTTT
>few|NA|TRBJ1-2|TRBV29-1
CSVVAGVYGYTF
TGCAGCGTTGTAGCCGGTGTTTATGGCTACACCTTC
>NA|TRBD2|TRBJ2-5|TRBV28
CASSRLAGAYQETQYF
TGTGCCAGCAGTCGACTAGCGGGTGCGTACCAAGAGACCCAGTACTTC
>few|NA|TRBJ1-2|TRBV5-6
CASSFGAAPNYGYTF
TGTGCCAGCAGCTTCGGCGCGGCCCCTAACTATGGCTACACCTTC
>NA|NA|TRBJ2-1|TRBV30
CAWIRTVNYNEQFF
TGTGCCTGGATCCGGACAGTTAATTACAATGAGCAGTTCTTC